In its sample, the clone carrying this T cell receptor (beta chain) was seen once. This entry belongs to a study of blood T cell repertoires in COVID-19. Original data processing: Quantification of nucleated cells was approximated via reference gene primer amplification. The data were produced by immunoSEQ multiplex PCR, yet TCRdb's version contains in-frame clones alone and is incomplete. The D gene and trimming were derived from the DNA, and the V and J assignments and clone size from that table. Counted here are some 230,000 clones, roughly 80% occurring once; the ten biggest clones make up approximately 1.3%. Germline V gene lookup returns CDR1 LNHNV and CDR2 YYDKDF (reference sequence). The CDR3 is 15 residues long. V was cut by 0 bases and J by 2 bases, with 7 bases left in between. Individuals drawn from 20 to 25 US areas were roughly 18 to 89 years old. Cohorts were determined from participant-reported clinical history.

The sequence derives from a woman in her thirties or forties with acute COVID-19. Sequenced input: PBMCs or T cells enriched from blood (not recorded which). This sequence joins TRBV15 and TRBJ2-2; D gene unclear. CDR3 nucleotides: TGTGCCACCAGCAGAGAAACAGTAAACACCGGGGAGCTGTTTTTT. It specifies CATSRETVNTGELFF.